The 20 T cell receptor beta chains given below trace back to one sample, sequenced in a study of T cell responses to AZD1222 COVID-19 vaccine. The table came from immunoSEQ multiplex PCR; TCRdb's copy has only in-frame clones and leaves some out. This sample has 130,000 to 150,000 clones, with about nine tenths found just once. The sequencing here drew on peripheral blood, taken on day 0 of AZD1222 vaccination. These TCRs come from an adult in good health.

The chain combines TRBV19 with TRBJ1-2; 7 positions agree with TRBD1. The CDR3 runs 15 residues. The germline CDR1 and CDR2 sequences are LNHDA and SQIVND (reference sequence). V lost 10 bases, J lost 8 bases, and 19 bases stayed unmatched. In DNA form, the CDR3 reads TGTGCCACCAGTAGTTCGGGAGGGGGCGTGGGAGGCTACACCTTC. Translation gives CATSSSGGGVGGYTF.

The rearrangement links TRBV7-8 to TRBJ1-3, with 7 bases identical to TRBD1. V lost 5 bases and J lost 4; bases outside the gene matches: 5. The CDR3 extends over 14 amino acids. The germline V gene has CDR1 SGHVS and CDR2 FQNEAQ. The CDR3 bases are TGTGCCAGCAGCGCCGGGACAGTAGGAAACACCATATATTTT. It translates to CASSAGTVGNTIYF.

This chain connects TRBV28 to TRBJ1-4; no firm D call. Germline V gives CDR1 MDHEN, CDR2 SYDVKM. The CDR3 is 11 residues long. Trimming pared 7 bases from V and 11 bases from J, leaving 11 bases between. The CDR3 region is CASNFSGKLFF. The CDR3 region has the DNA TGTGCCAGCAATTTCTCGGGGAAACTGTTTTTT.

Here the CDR3 reads CASSHDSSRNQPQHF. CDR3 DNA sequence: TGTGCCAGCAGCCATGACAGTTCGCGCAATCAGCCCCAGCATTTT. The chain employs TRBV7-2 and TRBJ1-5; tentative D call: TRBD1 (5 bases). The ends were cut back, 5 bases at V and 2 bases at J, with 13 bases in the middle. This CDR3 spans 15 amino acids. From germline, CDR1 is SGHTA and CDR2 FQGNSA.

The sample holds a few counts of this clone. V is TRBV7-3 and J is TRBJ2-7, with D perhaps being TRBD1 or TRBD2 (5 bases each). The germline V gene has CDR1 SGHTA and CDR2 FQGTGA. This CDR3 spans 13 amino acids. V was shortened by 7 bases and J by 5 bases, with 15 bases between the two germline ends. The CDR3 loop is CASTRRDRNEQYF. CDR3 bases: TGTGCCAGCACCCGCCGGGACCGGAACGAGCAGTACTTC.

This chain links TRBV5-6 with TRBJ2-4; a weak D match, TRBD1 (6 bases). Per the germline V gene, CDR1 is SGHDT and CDR2 is YYEEEE. The CDR3 sequence is 14 residues long. V lost 4 bases and J 4 bases, leaving 12 bases between the germline ends. The CDR3 DNA is TGTGCCAGCAGCCAGGGACATCCGAAAAACATTCAGTACTTC. Protein product: CASSQGHPKNIQYF.

V usage is TRBV18 and J usage is TRBJ2-1; D gene unclear. Trimming left V 3 bases short and J 9 bases short, with 6 bases between. Germline CDR1 KGHSH, CDR2 LQKENI. The CDR3 consists of 11 residues. The CDR3 sequence is CASSPVGEQFF. CDR3 sequence (DNA): TGTGCCAGCTCACCGGTTGGTGAGCAGTTCTTC.

This sequence joins TRBV6-5 and TRBJ1-1; D gene unclear. Trimming removed 8 bases from V and 1 base from J, with 14 bases in between. The CDR3 is 14 residues long. Germline CDR1 and CDR2: MNHEY and SVGAGI. CDR3 sequence (DNA): TGTGCCAGCGGCCGGTCGGCAGCGAACACTGAAGCTTTCTTT. Encoded protein: CASGRSAANTEAFF.

The chain joins TRBV20-1 to TRBJ2-1; D is unresolved. V lost 4 bases and J lost 9, with 10 bases in between. Germline V gene sequence: CDR1 DFQATT, CDR2 SNEGSKA (reference sequence). This CDR3 comprises 11 residues. The CDR3 region has the DNA TGCAGTGCTAAGTTCCCTGTTGAGCAGTTCTTC. Translating it yields CSAKFPVEQFF.

This chain connects TRBV30 to TRBJ1-5, with a tentative D call TRBD1 (6 bases). The V end was cut by 4 bases, the J end by 0 bases, with 10 bases between. In germline, CDR1 is GTSNPN, CDR2 SVGIG (reference sequence). The CDR3 sequence is 14 residues long. CDR3 sequence: CAWTGDRSNQPQHF. The DNA of the CDR3 is TGTGCCTGGACAGGGGACCGTAGCAATCAGCCCCAGCATTTT.

The count of this clone is one. The V call is TRBV12-3 or TRBV12-4, the J call TRBJ1-2, with D unclear. The CDR3 runs 13 residues. V was cut by 2 bases and J by 8 bases, with 12 bases left in between. The chain's CDR3 is CASSLRAILGYTF. CDR3 bases: TGTGCCAGCAGTTTAAGGGCAATTTTGGGCTACACCTTC.

The rearrangement joins TRBV7-8 to TRBJ1-2; D not certain. Germline V CDR1 and CDR2: SGHVS, FQNEAQ. This CDR3 comprises 13 residues. V dropped 4 bases and J dropped 4 bases, with 10 bases sitting between them. The CDR3 region has the DNA TGTGCCAGCAGCTCAACAGCGACCTATGGCTACACCTTC. It codes for CASSSTATYGYTF.

This sequence joins TRBV10-3 and TRBJ1-5; D is undetermined. CDR3 length: 13 residues. CDR1 is ENHRY and CDR2 is SYGVKD in the germline V gene. V was clipped by 2 bases and J by 4 bases, with 6 bases between them. CDR3 residues: CAISEGWNQPQHF. The CDR3 nucleotides are TGTGCCATCAGTGAGGGGTGGAATCAGCCCCAGCATTTT.

The chain couples TRBV18 to TRBJ2-3; 7 bases are shared with TRBD2. V lost 3 bases to trimming and J lost 4 bases; unmatched junction nucleotides: 1. Germline CDR1 and CDR2: KGHSH and LQKENI. The CDR3 has 13 residues. CDR3 in amino acids: CASSPRGADTQYF. The CDR3 DNA reads TGTGCCAGCTCACCTCGGGGGGCAGATACGCAGTATTTT.

CDR3 nucleotides: TGTGCCAGCAGTTACTCAGCAGGAGGCTCCTACAATGAGCAGTTCTTC. It codes for CASSYSAGGSYNEQFF. The genes are TRBV6-5 and TRBJ2-1; perhaps TRBD2 as D (5 bases). CDR1 MNHEY and CDR2 SVGAGI come from the germline V gene. The CDR3 is made up of 16 amino acids. V was trimmed by 0 bases and J by 0 bases, leaving 9 bases between them.

The gene calls are TRBV19 and TRBJ2-7; D gene unclear. Trimming shortened V by 3 bases and J by 2 bases, and 11 bases separated the two germline ends. This CDR3 spans 14 amino acids. Per germline, CDR1 LNHDA and CDR2 SQIVND (reference sequence). DNA of the CDR3: TGTGCCAGTAGTATCTCCCCGATCACCTACGAGCAGTACTTC. Encoded protein: CASSISPITYEQYF.

The chain couples TRBV9 to TRBJ1-2; TRBD1 is a possible D gene (5 bases). The V end was cut by 4 bases, the J end by 8 bases, with 18 bases between. CDR3 length: 14 amino acids. Germline V gives CDR1 SGDLS, CDR2 YYNGEE. CDR3 in amino acids: CASSSTAHMVGYTF. The CDR3 DNA reads TGTGCCAGCAGCTCGACAGCCCATATGGTAGGCTACACCTTC.

The chain links TRBV9 to TRBJ1-4, with D possibly matching TRBD1 (5 bases). The CDR3 loop spans 16 amino acids. Germline CDR1 reads SGDLS; CDR2 reads YYNGEE. V was cut by 0 bases and J by 2 bases, with 11 bases left in between. CDR3 amino acids: CASSVDPQGTNEKLFF. The CDR3 nucleotides are TGTGCCAGCAGCGTAGACCCGCAGGGCACTAATGAAAAACTGTTTTTT. The whole variable domain, filled in from reference TRBV9 and TRBJ1-4, reads DSGVTQTPKHLITATGQRVTLRCSPRSGDLSVYWYQQSLDQGLQFLIQYYNGEERAKGNILERFSAQQFPDLHSELNLSSLELGDSALYFCASSVDPQGTNEKLFFGSGTQLSVL.

The gene calls are TRBV29-1 and TRBJ2-7; 7 bases match TRBD1. Per the germline V gene, CDR1 is SQVTM and CDR2 is ANQGSEA. The CDR3 spans 14 residues. V gave up 5 bases and J gave up 4 bases; unmatched junction bases: 11. In DNA form, the CDR3 reads TGCAGCGTTAGAGAACAGGGGAAGAGGTACGAGCAGTACTTC. Residues: CSVREQGKRYEQYF.

The rearrangement joins TRBV10-3 to TRBJ1-2, with D unclear. With 0 bases removed from V and 13 bases from J, the gap between germline ends came to 12 bases. The CDR3 contains 12 residues. CDR1 is ENHRY, CDR2 SYGVKD, per germline. CDR3 amino acids: CAISESNLGSTF. CDR3 DNA sequence: TGTGCCATCAGTGAGTCGAACTTAGGCAGCACCTTC.